The T cell receptor (beta chain) described here comes from a study of shared clonotypes between healthy human individuals. Generated by immunoSEQ multiplex PCR, the TCRdb table keeps only in-frame clones and is missing some. The sample holds fewer than 700,000 clones; around three quarters are singletons and the top ten take around 12%. V was clipped by 1 base and J by 2 bases, with 8 bases between them. CDR3 size: 15 residues. Germline V gene lookup returns CDR1 SEHNR and CDR2 FQNEAQ (reference sequence). This TCR came from a woman between 40 and 50 years old in good health. Some clones in this sample may be carry-over from other donors' samples. The sequencing input was PBMCs. V usage is TRBV7-9 and J usage is TRBJ1-4; D is unclear. The CDR3 region has the DNA TGTGCCAGCAGCTTAGTAGGGTCTACTAATGAAAAACTGTTTTTT. Amino acid sequence: CASSLVGSTNEKLFF.